This paragraph reports one T cell receptor (beta chain). CD8+ and CD4+ blood T cells underwent TCR beta sequencing. The record originates from a study of CD8 T cells in Susac syndrome. RNA, at about 0.5 to 1 ug, was reverse transcribed with random hexamers. The authors amplified TCR beta CDR3 across 54 Vbeta and 13 Jbeta using immunoSEQ multiplex PCR. TCRdb ran MiXCR on the immunoSEQ multiplex PCR reads and lists one entry per CDR3 protein. The data contain roughly 140,000 distinct CDR3 sequences, around 94% of them singletons. There are 11 residues in the CDR3. The V and J ends lost 8 bases and 5 bases respectively, with 10 bases between them. The V gene's germline CDR1 is DFQATT and CDR2 SNEGSKA (reference sequence).

This chain uses TRBV20-1 with TRBJ2-4; D uncertain. The source material was CD8+ T cells from PBMCs. This clonotype originated in a human donor in good health. The CDR3 coding sequence is TGCAGTACTCTGCTTCAAAACATTCAGTACTTC. Its translation is CSTLLQNIQYF.